The clone carrying this T cell receptor (beta chain) has at least ten counts. Described time point: sample taken at primary tumor resection. This specimen belongs to a study of spatial heterogeneity in lung cancer. In TCRdb, the 5' RACE reads were re-called with MiXCR into one record per CDR3 protein. The table records 23,000 or so distinct CDR3 sequences, around 5.1% of them present only once. The length of the CDR3 is 15 residues. Between the trimmed V and J ends, which lost 1 base and 5 bases, there was a span of 12 bases. Germline loops: CDR1 LNHNV, CDR2 YYDKDF (reference sequence). Sequences were derived from PBMCs, sampled at surgery. The chain carries TRBV15 and TRBJ1-5, with D maybe TRBD1 (5 bases). The sequence derives from a male donor with early-stage non-small cell lung cancer. CDR3 bases: TGTGCCACCAGCAGAGGGGGGAGAGCGGATCAGCCCCAGCATTTT. This gives the protein CATSRGGRADQPQHF.